This T cell receptor beta chain derives from a study of T cells in Graves' hyperthyroidism and ophthalmopathy. Study context: Pretreatment peripheral blood was obtained at initial diagnosis.

This CDR3 is 13 amino acids long. CDR1 is SGHVS, CDR2 FNYEAQ, per germline. V dropped 10 bases and J dropped 6 bases, with 15 bases sitting between them. TCR beta CDR3 sequences were amplified from RNA transcripts. HTBI primers drove first-round RT-PCR of the TCR CDR3. One entry per CDR3 protein results from TCRdb running MiXCR on the multiplex PCR reads. In the table there are more than 450,000 distinct CDR3 sequences, around 20% of which are singletons. Clinical Activity Scores of at least 3, NOSPECS grades of at least 4 and durations under 3 months characterized ophthalmopathy patients. The sequence came from a man aged 40-49 years with Graves' ophthalmopathy. Sequencing was performed on blood. V gene TRBV7-6 combines with J gene TRBJ2-2; D possibly corresponds to TRBD1 (6 bases). The CDR3 bases are TGTGCCACTAGCACAGGGTCGGCCGGGGAGCTGTTTTTT. Its protein product is CATSTGSAGELFF.